A selection of T cell receptor beta chains follows, all from one sample in a study of T-cell reconstitution after alpha-beta-depleted transplantation in children. Each CDR3 protein gets one entry after TCRdb re-called the PCR reads with MiXCR. Here the sample spans about a million distinct CDR3 sequences, about 29% being singletons. Here the sequenced sample was PBMCs, mostly from graft donor cells, taken 360 days after TCRalphabeta/CD19-depleted stem cell transplant. Source of these receptors: a boy under two years old who had a stem cell transplant for SCID, so the T cells may come from the graft donor. The CDR3 runs from the conserved cysteine through the conserved F or W. Fields, in order: clone size, V gene, D gene, J gene, CDR3 DNA, CDR3 protein. D genes are given only for firm matches. Clone size is not always given. Where it is, it says once, few, many or a class for expanded clones.

clone size: NA; V gene: TRBV10-3; D gene: TRBD2; J gene: TRBJ2-3; CDR3 DNA: TGTGCCATCAGTGAGCCGGGGGGCGGGAGGGCAGGAACAGATACGCAGTATTTT; CDR3 protein: CAISEPGGGRAGTDTQYF
clone size: few; V gene: TRBV5-1; D gene: NA; J gene: TRBJ2-1; CDR3 DNA: TGCGCCAGCAGCTTGGGGGCCGGGGTGTTCTACAATGAGCAGTTCTTC; CDR3 protein: CASSLGAGVFYNEQFF
clone size: NA; V gene: TRBV5-6; D gene: NA; J gene: TRBJ2-2; CDR3 DNA: TGTGCCAGTGACACTCGAAACACCGGGGAGCTGTTTTTT; CDR3 protein: CASDTRNTGELFF
clone size: NA; V gene: TRBV28; D gene: NA; J gene: TRBJ2-7; CDR3 DNA: TGTGCCAGCAGTTGGGGGGGAGGGCCGACAGGGTCTGGCGAGCAGTACTTC; CDR3 protein: CASSWGGGPTGSGEQYF
clone size: few; V gene: TRBV20-1; D gene: NA; J gene: TRBJ1-5; CDR3 DNA: TGCAGTGCTAGATGGGGGTCGGAGGGCAATCAGCCCCAGCATTTT; CDR3 protein: CSARWGSEGNQPQHF
clone size: once; V gene: TRBV28; D gene: TRBD1; J gene: TRBJ2-6; CDR3 DNA: TGTGCCAGCAGTTTTTGGAGGACAGGGCGGTTTTCCGGGGCCAACGTCCTGACTTTC; CDR3 protein: CASSFWRTGRFSGANVLTF
clone size: NA; V gene: TRBV9; D gene: NA; J gene: TRBJ2-5; CDR3 DNA: TGTGCCAGCAGCGCCCACAGTATAGAGACCCAGTACTTC; CDR3 protein: CASSAHSIETQYF
clone size: NA; V gene: TRBV20-1; D gene: NA; J gene: TRBJ2-3; CDR3 DNA: TGCAGTTCACACCCGGGGGCACTCAGCACAGATACGCAGTATTTT; CDR3 protein: CSSHPGALSTDTQYF
clone size: NA; V gene: TRBV5-5; D gene: NA; J gene: TRBJ1-2; CDR3 DNA: TGTGCCAGCAGCTTGGCAACTATCGGGGGGGCGAGAGGCTACACCTTC; CDR3 protein: CASSLATIGGARGYTF
clone size: few; V gene: TRBV11-2; D gene: TRBD1; J gene: TRBJ2-2; CDR3 DNA: TGTGCCAGCAGCCGGGGACAGGGTGGGCTGTTTTTT; CDR3 protein: CASSRGQGGLFF